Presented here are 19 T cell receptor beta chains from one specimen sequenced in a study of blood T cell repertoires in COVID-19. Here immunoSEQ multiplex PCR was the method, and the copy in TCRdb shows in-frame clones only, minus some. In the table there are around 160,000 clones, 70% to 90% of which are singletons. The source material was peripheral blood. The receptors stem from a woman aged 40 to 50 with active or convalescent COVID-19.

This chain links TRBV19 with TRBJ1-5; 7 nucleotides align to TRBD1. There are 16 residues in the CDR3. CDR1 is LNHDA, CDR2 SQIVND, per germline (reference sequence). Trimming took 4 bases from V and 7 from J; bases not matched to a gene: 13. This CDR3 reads CASSTHRTGGNQPQHF. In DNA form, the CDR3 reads TGTGCCAGTAGTACACACAGGACAGGTGGGAACCAGCCCCAGCATTTT.

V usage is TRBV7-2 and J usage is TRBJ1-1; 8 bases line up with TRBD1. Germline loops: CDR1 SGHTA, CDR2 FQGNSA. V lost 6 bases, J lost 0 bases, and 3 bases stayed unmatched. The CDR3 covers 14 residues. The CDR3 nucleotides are TGTGCCAGCAGGGCGGGACAGGTGAACACTGAAGCTTTCTTT. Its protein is CASRAGQVNTEAFF.

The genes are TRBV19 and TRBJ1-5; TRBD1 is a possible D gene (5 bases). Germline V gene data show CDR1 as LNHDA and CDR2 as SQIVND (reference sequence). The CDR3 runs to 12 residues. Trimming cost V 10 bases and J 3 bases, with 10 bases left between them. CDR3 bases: TGTGCCACAACAGGTGACAATCAGCCCCAGCATTTT. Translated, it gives CATTGDNQPQHF. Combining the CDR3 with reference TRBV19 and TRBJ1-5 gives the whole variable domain DGGITQSPKYLFRKEGQNVTLSCEQNLNHDAMYWYRQDPGQGLRLIYYSQIVNDFQKGDIAEGYSVSREKKESFPLTVTSAQKNPTAFYLCATTGDNQPQHFGDGTRLSIL.

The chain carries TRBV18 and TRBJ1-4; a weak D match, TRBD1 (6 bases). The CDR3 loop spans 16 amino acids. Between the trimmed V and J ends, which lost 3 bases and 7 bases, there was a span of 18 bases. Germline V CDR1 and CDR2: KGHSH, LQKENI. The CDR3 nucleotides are TGTGCCAGCTCACCTCCAGGGCCGACAGGACGTGAAAAACTGTTTTTT. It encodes CASSPPGPTGREKLFF.

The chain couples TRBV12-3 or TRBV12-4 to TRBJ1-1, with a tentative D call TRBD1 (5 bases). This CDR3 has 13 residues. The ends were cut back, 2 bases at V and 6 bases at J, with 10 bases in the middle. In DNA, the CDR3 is TGTGCCAGCAGTTTAATGCAGGGTGCTGAAGCTTTCTTT. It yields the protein CASSLMQGAEAFF.

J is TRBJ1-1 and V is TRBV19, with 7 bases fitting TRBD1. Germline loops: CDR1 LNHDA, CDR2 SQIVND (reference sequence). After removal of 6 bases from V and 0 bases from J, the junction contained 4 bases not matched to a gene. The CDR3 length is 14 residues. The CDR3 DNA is TGTGCCAGTAGCCGACAGGGCATGAACACTGAAGCTTTCTTT. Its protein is CASSRQGMNTEAFF.

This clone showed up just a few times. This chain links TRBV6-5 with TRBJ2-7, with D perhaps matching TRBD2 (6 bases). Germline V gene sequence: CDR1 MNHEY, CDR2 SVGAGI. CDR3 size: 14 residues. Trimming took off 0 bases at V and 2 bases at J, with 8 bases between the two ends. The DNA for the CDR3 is TGTGCCAGCAGTTACTCGGGGGGTACCTACGAGCAGTACTTC. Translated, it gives CASSYSGGTYEQYF.

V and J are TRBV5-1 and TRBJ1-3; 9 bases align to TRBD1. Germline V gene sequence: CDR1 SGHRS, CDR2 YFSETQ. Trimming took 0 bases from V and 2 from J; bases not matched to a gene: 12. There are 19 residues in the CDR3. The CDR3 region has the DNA TGCGCCAGCAGCTTGGGGGACAGGGAAAACCTTAATACTGGAAACACCATATATTTT. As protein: CASSLGDRENLNTGNTIYF.

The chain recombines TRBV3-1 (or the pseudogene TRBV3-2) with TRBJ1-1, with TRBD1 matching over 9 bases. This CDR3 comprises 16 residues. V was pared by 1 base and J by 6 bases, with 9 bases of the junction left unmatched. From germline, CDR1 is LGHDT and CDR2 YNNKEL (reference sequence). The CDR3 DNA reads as TGTGCCAGCAGCCAAGGTTACAGGGGGCGTGCGGCTGAAGCTTTCTTT. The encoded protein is CASSQGYRGRAAEAFF.

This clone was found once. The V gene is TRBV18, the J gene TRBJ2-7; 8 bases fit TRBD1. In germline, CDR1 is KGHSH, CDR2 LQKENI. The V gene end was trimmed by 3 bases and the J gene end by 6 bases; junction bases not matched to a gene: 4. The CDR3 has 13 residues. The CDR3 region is CASSPGTGSEQYF. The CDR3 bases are TGTGCCAGCTCACCTGGGACAGGCAGCGAGCAGTACTTC.

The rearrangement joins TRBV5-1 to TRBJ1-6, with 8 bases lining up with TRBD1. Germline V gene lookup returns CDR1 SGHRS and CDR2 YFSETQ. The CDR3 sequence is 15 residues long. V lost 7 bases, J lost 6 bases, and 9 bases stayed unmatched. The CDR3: CASADQGASNSPLHF. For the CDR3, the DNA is TGCGCCAGCGCAGACCAGGGGGCTTCTAATTCACCCCTCCACTTT.

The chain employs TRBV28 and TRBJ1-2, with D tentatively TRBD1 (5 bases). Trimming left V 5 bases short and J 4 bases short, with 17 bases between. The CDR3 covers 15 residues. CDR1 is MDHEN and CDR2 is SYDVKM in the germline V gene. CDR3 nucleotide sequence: TGTGCCAGCAGTCCCCGGGGGGGACCTAGCTATGGCTACACCTTC. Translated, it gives CASSPRGGPSYGYTF.

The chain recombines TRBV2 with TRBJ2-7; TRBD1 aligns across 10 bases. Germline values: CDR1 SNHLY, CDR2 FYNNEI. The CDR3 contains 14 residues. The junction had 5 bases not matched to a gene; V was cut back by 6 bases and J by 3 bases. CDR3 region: CASRAGTGDYEQYF. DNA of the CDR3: TGTGCCAGCAGGGCCGGGACAGGGGACTACGAGCAGTACTTC.

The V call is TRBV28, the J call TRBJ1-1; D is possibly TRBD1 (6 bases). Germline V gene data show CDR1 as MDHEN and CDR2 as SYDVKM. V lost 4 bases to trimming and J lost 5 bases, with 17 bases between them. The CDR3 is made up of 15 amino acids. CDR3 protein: CASSSTGLGRTEAFF. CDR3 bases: TGTGCCAGCAGTTCCACAGGGTTGGGCCGTACTGAAGCTTTCTTT.

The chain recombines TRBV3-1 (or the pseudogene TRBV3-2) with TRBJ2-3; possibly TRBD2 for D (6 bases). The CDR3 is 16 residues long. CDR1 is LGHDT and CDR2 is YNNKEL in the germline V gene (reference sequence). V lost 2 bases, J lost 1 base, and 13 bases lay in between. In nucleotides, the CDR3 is TGTGCCAGCAGCCAATCGGGAGCTCCCGGCACAGATACGCAGTATTTT. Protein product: CASSQSGAPGTDTQYF.

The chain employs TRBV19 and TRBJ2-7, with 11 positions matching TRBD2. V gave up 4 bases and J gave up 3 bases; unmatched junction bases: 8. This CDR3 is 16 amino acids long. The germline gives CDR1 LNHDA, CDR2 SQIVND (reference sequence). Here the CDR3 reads CASSRISSGGRYEQYF. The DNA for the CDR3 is TGTGCCAGTAGTAGGATCTCTAGCGGGGGGCGCTACGAGCAGTACTTC.

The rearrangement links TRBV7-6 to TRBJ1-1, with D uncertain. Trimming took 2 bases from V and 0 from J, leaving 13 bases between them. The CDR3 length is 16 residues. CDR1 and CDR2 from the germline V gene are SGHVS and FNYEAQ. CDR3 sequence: CASSLYSSRMNTEAFF. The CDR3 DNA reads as TGTGCCAGCAGCTTATATTCGTCCAGGATGAACACTGAAGCTTTCTTT.

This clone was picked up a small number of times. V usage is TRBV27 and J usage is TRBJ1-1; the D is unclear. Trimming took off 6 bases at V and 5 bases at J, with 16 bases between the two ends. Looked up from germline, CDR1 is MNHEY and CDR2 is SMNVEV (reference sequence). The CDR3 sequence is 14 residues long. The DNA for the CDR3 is TGTGCCAGCAGGAGAACGGGAGGTGGAACTGAAGCTTTCTTT. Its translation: CASRRTGGGTEAFF.

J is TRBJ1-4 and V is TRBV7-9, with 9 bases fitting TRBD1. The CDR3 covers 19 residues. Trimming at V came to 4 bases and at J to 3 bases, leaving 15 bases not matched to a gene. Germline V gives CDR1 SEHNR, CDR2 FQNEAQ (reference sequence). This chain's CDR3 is CASSSPGQGSDRANEKLFF. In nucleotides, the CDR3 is TGTGCCAGCAGCTCGCCGGGACAGGGAAGCGACCGGGCTAATGAAAAACTGTTTTTT.